This section outlines one T cell receptor beta chain sequence together with its context. This specimen comes from a study of long-term antiretroviral therapy in people with HIV. At the survey level, the v3.0 immunoSEQ assay was run. Profiling relied on immunoSEQ multiplex PCR, and the TCRdb table lists in-frame clones only, not all of them. The table has around 25,000 clones, roughly 88% seen once. Sequenced material: unsorted PBMCs, taken about 4.3 years after starting antiretroviral therapy. The receptor comes from a man younger than 45 with HIV.

CDR3 residues: CASRTRDSANEKLFF. Written as DNA, the CDR3 is TGTGCCAGCAGGACCCGGGACAGCGCTAATGAAAAACTGTTTTTT. The gene calls are TRBV21-1 and TRBJ1-4; no DNA check was done on the table's D call, TRBD1. TRBV21-1 counts as a pseudogene. The CDR3 spans 15 residues.